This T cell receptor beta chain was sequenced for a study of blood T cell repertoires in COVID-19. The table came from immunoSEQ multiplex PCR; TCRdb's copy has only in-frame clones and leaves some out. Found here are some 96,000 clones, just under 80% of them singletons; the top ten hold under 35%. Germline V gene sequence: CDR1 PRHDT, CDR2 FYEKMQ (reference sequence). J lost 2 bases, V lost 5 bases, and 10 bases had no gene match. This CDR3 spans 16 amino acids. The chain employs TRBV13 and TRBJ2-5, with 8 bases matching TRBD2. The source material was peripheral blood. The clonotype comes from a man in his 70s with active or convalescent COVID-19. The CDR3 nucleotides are TGTGCCAGCAGCAACTCCAAGCGGGGGTCACAAGAGACCCAGTACTTC. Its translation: CASSNSKRGSQETQYF. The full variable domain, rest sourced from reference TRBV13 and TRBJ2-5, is AAGVIQSPRHLIKEKRETATLKCYPIPRHDTVYWYQQGPGQDPQFLISFYEKMQSDKGSIPDRFSAQQFSDYHSELNMSSLELGDSALYFCASSNSKRGSQETQYFGPGTRLLVL.